The 9 T cell receptor beta chains reported below all come from one sample, sequenced in a study of shared clonotypes between healthy human individuals. Only in-frame clones appear in the TCRdb table, and some are missing; sequencing was by immunoSEQ multiplex PCR. The sample consists of about 2.1 million clones, around 95% of them appearing once. Cells designated naive CD8 were CD45RO-negative and were positively selected for CCR7, with terminally differentiated effector memory CD45RA+ cells excluded. Sequenced: naive CD8+ T cells from PBMCs. The source is a man aged 18 to 30 in good health. Some clones in this sample may be carry-over from other donors' samples.

The chain couples TRBV11-2 to TRBJ2-7, with TRBD1 matching over 10 bases. V shed 5 bases and J 4 bases; nucleotides not matched to a gene: 11. The length of the CDR3 is 16 residues. Germline CDR1 is SGHAT and CDR2 is FQNNGV. CDR3 DNA: TGTGCCAGCAGCCCTTGGGACAGGGGCCGAGCGTACGAGCAGTACTTC. Translated: CASSPWDRGRAYEQYF.

The V call is TRBV11-2, the J call TRBJ2-1, with D perhaps matching TRBD2 (5 bases). Germline CDR1 reads SGHAT; CDR2 reads FQNNGV. V was cut by 3 bases and J by 0 bases, with 9 bases left in between. The CDR3 sequence is 15 residues long. CDR3 nucleotide sequence: TGTGCCAGCAGCTTGGGGAGTAGCTCCTACAATGAGCAGTTCTTC. Translation: CASSLGSSSYNEQFF.

The rearrangement links TRBV5-1 to TRBJ2-1; 10 positions match TRBD2. J gave up 5 bases and V 4 bases, and 12 bases lay outside the gene matches. The CDR3 length is 17 residues. Germline CDR1 SGHRS, CDR2 YFSETQ. CDR3 sequence: CASSQRPSGSVHNEQFF. CDR3 coding DNA: TGCGCCAGCAGCCAAAGACCTAGCGGGAGCGTGCACAATGAGCAGTTCTTC.

This sequence joins TRBV7-3 and TRBJ2-7; D may be TRBD1 (6 bases). Between the trimmed V and J ends, which lost 3 bases and 1 base, there was a span of 13 bases. The germline gives CDR1 SGHTA, CDR2 FQGTGA. This CDR3 is 15 amino acids long. As DNA, the CDR3 is TGTGCCAGCAGCTTGATGGCAGGGGTTTCCTACGAGCAGTACTTC. It encodes CASSLMAGVSYEQYF.

The chain uses TRBV29-1 and TRBJ2-2; 9 positions match TRBD2. V trimming: 7 bases; J trimming: 7 bases; junction bases outside the gene matches: 4. This CDR3 comprises 12 residues. The germline V gene encodes CDR1 SQVTM and CDR2 ANQGSEA. The CDR3 DNA reads TGCAGCGCCTATAGCGGGAGCGGGGAGCTGTTTTTT. Translated, it gives CSAYSGSGELFF.

This rearrangement joins TRBV27 to TRBJ2-2; TRBD1 matches 9 bases. Germline CDR1 and CDR2: MNHEY and SMNVEV (reference sequence). The V gene end was trimmed by 5 bases and the J gene end by 8 bases; junction bases not matched to a gene: 6. The CDR3 has 14 amino acids. CDR3 protein: CASSPRDREGELFF. CDR3 nucleotides: TGTGCCAGCAGTCCGAGGGACAGGGAAGGGGAGCTGTTTTTT.

The chain is built from TRBV21-1 and TRBJ2-7; the table's D call TRBD1 went unverified against the DNA. TRBV21-1 is a pseudogene segment. The CDR3 is made up of 14 amino acids. The CDR3 bases are TGTGCCAGCACACCAGGGGGTCTCTCCTACGAGCAGTACTTC. Its translation: CASTPGGLSYEQYF.

The chain recombines TRBV7-9 with TRBJ1-2, with D perhaps matching TRBD1 (5 bases). This CDR3 spans 14 amino acids. The ends were cut back, 6 bases at V and 0 bases at J, with 11 bases in the middle. Germline V gene sequence: CDR1 SEHNR, CDR2 FQNEAQ (reference sequence). CDR3 nucleotide sequence: TGTGCCAGCAGTGACAGAACTACTAACTATGGCTACACCTTC. Protein product: CASSDRTTNYGYTF.

The CDR3 region has the DNA TGTGCCAGCAGCGCGCAGGGGGCAAACTATGGCTACACCTTC. This translates into CASSAQGANYGYTF. This chain links TRBV9 with TRBJ1-2; 8 bases match TRBD1. This CDR3 has 14 residues. With V trimmed by 3 bases and J by 2 bases, 3 bases remained unmatched. The germline V gene has CDR1 SGDLS and CDR2 YYNGEE.